Described below is a single T cell receptor (beta chain) sequence and its context. Antigen unknown. The CD4+ fraction was divided into a CD45RA+ naive subset and a CD45RA-negative memory subset. The run depth of the assay was deep. Libraries were prepared by immunoSEQ multiplex PCR; TCRdb keeps only in-frame clonotypes and omits some of them. The table has roughly 2.4 million clones, about 94% seen once. This specimen belongs to a study of shared clonotypes between healthy human individuals. Notes on the study in general: Lower generation probabilities were found for non-shared clonotypes than for those shared by all four donors. Exclusively blood specimens were collected; tissue repertoires likely differ.

The receptor was derived from a man aged 18 to 29 in good health. What was sequenced was naive CD4+ T cells sorted from blood. Subset reported: CD45RA+ positively selected.

The CDR3 sequence: CACPGGTLTGELFF. The CDR3 DNA reads as TGTGCCTGTCCCGGGGGGACCCTCACCGGGGAGCTGTTTTTT. The rearrangement uses TRBV30 and TRBJ2-2; 7 nucleotides align to TRBD2. With 6 bases clipped from V and 4 bases from J, the junction kept 8 bases outside the gene matches. The CDR3 extends over 14 amino acids. CDR1 GTSNPN and CDR2 SVGIG come from the germline V gene (reference sequence).